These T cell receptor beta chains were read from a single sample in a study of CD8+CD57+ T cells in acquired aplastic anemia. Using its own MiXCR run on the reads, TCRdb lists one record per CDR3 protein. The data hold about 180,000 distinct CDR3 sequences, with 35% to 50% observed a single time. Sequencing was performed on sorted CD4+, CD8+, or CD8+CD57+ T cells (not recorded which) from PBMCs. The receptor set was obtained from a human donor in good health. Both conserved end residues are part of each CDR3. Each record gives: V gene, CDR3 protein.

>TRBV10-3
CAISEGGSALHF
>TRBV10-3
CASSDRFGASGNTIYF
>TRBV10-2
CASSRRVEETQYF
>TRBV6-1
CASSGSTIQGYTF
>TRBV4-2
CASSQDPGRVGSYEQYF
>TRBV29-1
CSVEGVRVKFYEQYF
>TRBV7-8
CASSLNRDISNQPQHF
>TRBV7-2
CASSLAEASGRRAYEQYF
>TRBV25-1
CASSEWAGQDVEEQYF
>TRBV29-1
CSYRWSLTDTQYF
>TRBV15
CATSRDHGETQYF
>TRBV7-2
CASSSPGQGRTEAFF
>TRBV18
CASSPSAGRNGETQYF
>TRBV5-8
CASSLFRGHTEAFF
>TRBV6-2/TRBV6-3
CASTKVLAGMQEQYF
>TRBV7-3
CASSFTGSPSYEQYF
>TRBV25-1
CASSSYGNQPQHF
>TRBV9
CASSVASDSEQYF